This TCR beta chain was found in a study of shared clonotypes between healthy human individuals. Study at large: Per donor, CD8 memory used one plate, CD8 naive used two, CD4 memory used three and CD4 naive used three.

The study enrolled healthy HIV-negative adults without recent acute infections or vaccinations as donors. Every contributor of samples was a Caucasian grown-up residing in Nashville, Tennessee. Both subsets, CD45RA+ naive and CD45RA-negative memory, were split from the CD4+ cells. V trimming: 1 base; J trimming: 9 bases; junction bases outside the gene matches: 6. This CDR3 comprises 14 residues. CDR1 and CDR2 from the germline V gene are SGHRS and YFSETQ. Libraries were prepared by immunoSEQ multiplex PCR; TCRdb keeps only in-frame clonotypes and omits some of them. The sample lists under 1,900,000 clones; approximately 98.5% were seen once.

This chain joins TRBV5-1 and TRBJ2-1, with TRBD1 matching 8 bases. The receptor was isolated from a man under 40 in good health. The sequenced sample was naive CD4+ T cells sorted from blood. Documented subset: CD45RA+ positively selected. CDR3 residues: CASSLLRGRGEQFF. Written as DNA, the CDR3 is TGCGCCAGCAGCTTGCTCAGGGGGCGAGGTGAGCAGTTCTTC.